This T cell receptor beta chain was observed in a study of CD8 T cells in Susac syndrome. Study at large: Each patient with Susac syndrome, at the time of blood draw, was therapy-naive, on corticosteroids, or on intravenous immunoglobulin alone. Points from the study as a whole: As the study acknowledged, the number of individuals who were part of its TCR sequencing and HLA analysis was relatively small.

cDNA came from 0.5 to 1 ug RNA primed by random hexamers. TCRdb redid the calling of the immunoSEQ multiplex PCR reads with MiXCR, one entry per CDR3 protein. The table lists under 200,000 distinct CDR3 sequences, approximately 96% of them singletons, with 0.075% to 0.1% in the top ten. Sequencing of TCR beta, carried out with a high-throughput approach, was applied to CD8+ and CD4+ T cells from the blood. It was negative isolation that provided the CD8+ and CD4+ T cells, whereas TEMRA cells were enriched by FACS. Turning to this clonotype: Its antigen is undetermined.

This clonotype was obtained from a human donor with Susac syndrome. The specimen sequenced was CD4+ T cells from PBMCs.

The CDR3 region is CASSLGNGADTQYF. DNA of the CDR3: TGCGCCAGCAGCTTGGGGAATGGGGCAGATACGCAGTATTTT. The V call is TRBV5-1, the J call TRBJ2-3, with D unresolved. Germline CDR1 is SGHRS and CDR2 is YFSETQ. The germline V and J ends were trimmed by 0 bases and 4 bases, with 9 bases remaining between them. The CDR3 is 14 residues long.